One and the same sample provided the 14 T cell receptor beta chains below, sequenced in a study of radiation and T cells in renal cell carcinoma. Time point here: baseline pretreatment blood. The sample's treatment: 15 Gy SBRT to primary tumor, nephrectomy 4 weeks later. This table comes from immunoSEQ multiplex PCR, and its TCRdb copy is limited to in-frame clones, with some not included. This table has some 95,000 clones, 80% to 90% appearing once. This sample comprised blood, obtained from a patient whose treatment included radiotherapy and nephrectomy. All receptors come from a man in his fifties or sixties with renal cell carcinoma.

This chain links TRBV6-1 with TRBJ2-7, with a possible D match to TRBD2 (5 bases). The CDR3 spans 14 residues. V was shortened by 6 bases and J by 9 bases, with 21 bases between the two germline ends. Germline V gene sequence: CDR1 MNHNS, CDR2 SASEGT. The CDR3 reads CASRGPSRGLLQYF. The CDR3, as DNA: TGTGCCAGCAGGGGTCCCTCCCGCGGGCTGTTGCAGTACTTC.

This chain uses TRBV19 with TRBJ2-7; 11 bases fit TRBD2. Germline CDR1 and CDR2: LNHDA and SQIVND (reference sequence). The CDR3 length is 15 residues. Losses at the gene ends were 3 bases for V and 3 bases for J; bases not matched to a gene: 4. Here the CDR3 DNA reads TGTGCCAGTAGTATGATAGCGGGAGGGTTCTACGAGCAGTACTTC. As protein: CASSMIAGGFYEQYF.

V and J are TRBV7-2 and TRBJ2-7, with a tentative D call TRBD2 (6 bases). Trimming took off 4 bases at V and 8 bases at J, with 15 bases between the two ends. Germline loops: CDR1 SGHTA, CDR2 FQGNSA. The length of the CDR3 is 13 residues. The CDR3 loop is CASSSLGGEKQYF. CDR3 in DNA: TGTGCCAGCAGCTCTCTCGGGGGAGAAAAGCAGTACTTC.

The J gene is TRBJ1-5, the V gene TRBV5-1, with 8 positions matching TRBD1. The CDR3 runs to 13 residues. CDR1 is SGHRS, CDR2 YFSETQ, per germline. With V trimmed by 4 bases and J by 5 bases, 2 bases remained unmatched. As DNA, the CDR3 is TGCGCCAGCAGCCCGACAGGGGATCAGCCCCAGCATTTT. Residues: CASSPTGDQPQHF.

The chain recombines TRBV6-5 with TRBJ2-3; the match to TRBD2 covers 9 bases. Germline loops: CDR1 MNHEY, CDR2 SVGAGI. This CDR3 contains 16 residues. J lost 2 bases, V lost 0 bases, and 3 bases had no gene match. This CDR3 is CASSYSTSGYTDTQYF. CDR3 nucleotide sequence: TGTGCCAGCAGTTACTCGACTAGCGGATACACAGATACGCAGTATTTT.

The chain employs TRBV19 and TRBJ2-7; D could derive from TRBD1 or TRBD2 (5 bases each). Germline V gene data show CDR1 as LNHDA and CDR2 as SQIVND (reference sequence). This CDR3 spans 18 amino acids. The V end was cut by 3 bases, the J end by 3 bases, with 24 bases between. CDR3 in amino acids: CASSIIGLREPKDYEQYF. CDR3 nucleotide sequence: TGTGCCAGTAGTATTATCGGCCTCAGGGAGCCTAAAGACTACGAGCAGTACTTC.

The CDR3 nucleotides are TGCAGCGTTGGGGAGTCGGGAGTCTCCTACAATGAGCAGTTCTTC. Its translation is CSVGESGVSYNEQFF. The chain joins TRBV29-1 to TRBJ2-1; TRBD2 is a possible D gene (6 bases). From germline, CDR1 is SQVTM and CDR2 ANQGSEA. The CDR3 has 15 residues. Deletions cut 4 bases from V and 0 bases from J, with 13 bases between.

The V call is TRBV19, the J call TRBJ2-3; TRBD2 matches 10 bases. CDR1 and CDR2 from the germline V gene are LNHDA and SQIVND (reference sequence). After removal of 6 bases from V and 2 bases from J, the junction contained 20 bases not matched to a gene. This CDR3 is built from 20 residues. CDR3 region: CASRLHPSGSRGSNTDTQYF. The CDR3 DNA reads TGTGCCAGTAGGCTCCATCCTAGCGGGAGCCGAGGTAGCAACACAGATACGCAGTATTTT.

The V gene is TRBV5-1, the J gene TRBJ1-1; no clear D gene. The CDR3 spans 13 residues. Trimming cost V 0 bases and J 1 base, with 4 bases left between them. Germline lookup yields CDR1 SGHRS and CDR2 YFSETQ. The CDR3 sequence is CASSLEPNTEAFF. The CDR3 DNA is TGCGCCAGCAGCTTGGAACCGAACACTGAAGCTTTCTTT. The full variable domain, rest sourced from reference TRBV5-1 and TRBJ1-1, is KAGVTQTPRYLIKTRGQQVTLSCSPISGHRSVSWYQQTPGQGLQFLFEYFSETQRNKGNFPGRFSGRQFSNSRSEMNVSTLELGDSALYLCASSLEPNTEAFFGQGTRLTVV.

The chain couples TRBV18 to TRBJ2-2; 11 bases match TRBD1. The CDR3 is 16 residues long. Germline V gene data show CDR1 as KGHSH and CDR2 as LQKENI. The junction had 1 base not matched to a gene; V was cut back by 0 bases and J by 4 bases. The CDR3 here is CASSPPGTGGTGELFF. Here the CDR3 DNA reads TGTGCCAGCTCACCACCCGGGACAGGGGGCACCGGGGAGCTGTTTTTT.

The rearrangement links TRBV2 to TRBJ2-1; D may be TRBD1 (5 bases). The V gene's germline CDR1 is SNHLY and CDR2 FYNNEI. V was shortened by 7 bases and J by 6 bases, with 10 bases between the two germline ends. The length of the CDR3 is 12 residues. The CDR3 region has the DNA TGTGCCAGCAAGGGGTACGGCAATGAGCAGTTCTTC. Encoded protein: CASKGYGNEQFF.

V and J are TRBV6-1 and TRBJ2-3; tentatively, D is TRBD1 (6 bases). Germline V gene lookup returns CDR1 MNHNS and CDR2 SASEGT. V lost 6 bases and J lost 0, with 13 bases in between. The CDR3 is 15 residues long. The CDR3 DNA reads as TGTGCCAGCAGCGCATACGGACAGAGCACAGATACGCAGTATTTT. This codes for CASSAYGQSTDTQYF.

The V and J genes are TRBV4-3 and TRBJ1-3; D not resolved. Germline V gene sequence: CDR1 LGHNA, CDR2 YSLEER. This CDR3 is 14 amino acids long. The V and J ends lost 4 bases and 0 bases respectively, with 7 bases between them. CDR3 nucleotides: TGCGCCAGCAGCCCCTGGATCTCTGGAAACACCATATATTTT. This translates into CASSPWISGNTIYF.

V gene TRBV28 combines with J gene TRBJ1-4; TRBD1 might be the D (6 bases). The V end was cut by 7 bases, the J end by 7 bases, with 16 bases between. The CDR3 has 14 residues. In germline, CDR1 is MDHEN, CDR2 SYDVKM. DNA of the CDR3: TGTGCCAGCATCGGGGGGGGCGAGGGTGAAAAACTGTTTTTT. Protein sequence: CASIGGGEGEKLFF. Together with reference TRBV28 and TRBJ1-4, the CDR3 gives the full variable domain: DVKVTQSSRYLVKRTGEKVFLECVQDMDHENMFWYRQDPGLGLRLIYFSYDVKMKEKGDIPEGYSVSREKKERFSLILESASTNQTSMYLCASIGGGEGEKLFFGSGTQLSVL.